Below are 5 T cell receptor beta chains sequenced from a single sample in a study of shared clonotypes between healthy human individuals. Only in-frame clones appear in the TCRdb table, and some are missing; sequencing was by immunoSEQ multiplex PCR. The sample lists over 2 million clones; around 95% were seen once. Sequenced sample: naive CD4+ T cells sorted from blood. Subset here: CD45RA+ positively selected. The receptors were sampled from a man aged 18-30 years in good health.

This clone was counted a single time. The genes are TRBV27 and TRBJ1-2, with D hard to call. Germline CDR1 reads MNHEY; CDR2 reads SMNVEV (reference sequence). V was clipped by 2 bases and J by 6 bases, with 10 bases between them. This CDR3 region has 13 residues. DNA of the CDR3: TGTGCCAGCAGTTTAAATGGGGTAGATGGCTACACCTTC. Residues: CASSLNGVDGYTF.

CDR3 DNA: TGCGCCAGCAGCTTGGGCGGGACCGCCGGGGAGCTGTTTTTT. Residues: CASSLGGTAGELFF. The chain uses TRBV5-1 and TRBJ2-2, with D perhaps TRBD2 (6 bases). This CDR3 spans 14 amino acids. Germline CDR1 reads SGHRS; CDR2 reads YFSETQ. V was shortened by 0 bases and J by 6 bases, with 9 bases between the two germline ends.

This sequence joins TRBV6-5 and TRBJ1-5; possibly TRBD1 for D (5 bases). Germline values: CDR1 MNHEY, CDR2 SVGAGI. V was clipped by 6 bases and J by 7 bases, with 10 bases between them. This CDR3 region has 12 residues. CDR3 DNA: TGTGCCAGCAGCACAGGTAGACAGCCCCAGCATTTT. It codes for CASSTGRQPQHF.

The chain links TRBV4-1 to TRBJ1-6; D gene ambiguous. The V end was cut by 0 bases, the J end by 7 bases, with 7 bases between. CDR1 is MGHRA and CDR2 is YSYEKL in the germline V gene. This CDR3 contains 14 residues. The CDR3: CASSQELGNSPLHF. The DNA for the CDR3 is TGCGCCAGCAGCCAAGAACTGGGGAATTCACCCCTCCACTTT.

This chain connects TRBV5-6 to TRBJ1-1; 7 bases are shared with TRBD1. CDR1 is SGHDT and CDR2 is YYEEEE in the germline V gene. The trim removed 0 bases at V and 5 bases at J, leaving 4 bases unmatched. The CDR3 runs to 14 residues. CDR3 sequence reads: CASSLDYRGTEAFF. The CDR3 bases are TGTGCCAGCAGCTTGGATTACAGGGGAACTGAAGCTTTCTTT.